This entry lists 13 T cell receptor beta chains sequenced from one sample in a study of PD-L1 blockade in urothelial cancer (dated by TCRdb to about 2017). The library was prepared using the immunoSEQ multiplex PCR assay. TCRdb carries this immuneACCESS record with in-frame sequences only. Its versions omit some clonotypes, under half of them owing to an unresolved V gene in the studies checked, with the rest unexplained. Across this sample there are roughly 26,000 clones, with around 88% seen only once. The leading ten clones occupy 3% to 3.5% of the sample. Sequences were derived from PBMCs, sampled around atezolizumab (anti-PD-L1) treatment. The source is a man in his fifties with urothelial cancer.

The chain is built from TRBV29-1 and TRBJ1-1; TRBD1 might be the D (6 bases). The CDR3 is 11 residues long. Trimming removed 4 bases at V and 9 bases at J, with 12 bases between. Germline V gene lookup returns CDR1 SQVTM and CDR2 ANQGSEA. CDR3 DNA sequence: TGCAGCGTTGGGGACATTGGAAAAGCTTTCTTT. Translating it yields CSVGDIGKAFF.

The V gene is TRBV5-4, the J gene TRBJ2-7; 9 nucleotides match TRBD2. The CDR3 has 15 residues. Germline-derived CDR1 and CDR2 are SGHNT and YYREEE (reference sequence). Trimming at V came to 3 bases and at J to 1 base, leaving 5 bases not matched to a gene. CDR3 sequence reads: CASSSKTSGSYEQYF. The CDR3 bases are TGTGCCAGCAGCTCCAAGACTAGCGGATCCTACGAGCAGTACTTC.

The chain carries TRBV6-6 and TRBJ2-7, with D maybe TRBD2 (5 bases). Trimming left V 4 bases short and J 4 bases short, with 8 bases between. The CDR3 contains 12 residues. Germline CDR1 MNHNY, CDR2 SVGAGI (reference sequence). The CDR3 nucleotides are TGTGCCAGCAGTTCGGGATCTTACGAGCAGTACTTC. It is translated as CASSSGSYEQYF.

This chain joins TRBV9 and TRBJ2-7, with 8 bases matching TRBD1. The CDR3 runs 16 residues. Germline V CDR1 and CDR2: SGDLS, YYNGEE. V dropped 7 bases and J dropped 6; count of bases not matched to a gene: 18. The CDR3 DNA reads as TGTGCCAGCGCGGTGGGACAGGTTTTTGGTTCGGGCGAGCAGTACTTC. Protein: CASAVGQVFGSGEQYF. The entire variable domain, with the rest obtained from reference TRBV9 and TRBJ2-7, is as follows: DSGVTQTPKHLITATGQRVTLRCSPRSGDLSVYWYQQSLDQGLQFLIQYYNGEERAKGNILERFSAQQFPDLHSELNLSSLELGDSALYFCASAVGQVFGSGEQYFGPGTRLTVT.

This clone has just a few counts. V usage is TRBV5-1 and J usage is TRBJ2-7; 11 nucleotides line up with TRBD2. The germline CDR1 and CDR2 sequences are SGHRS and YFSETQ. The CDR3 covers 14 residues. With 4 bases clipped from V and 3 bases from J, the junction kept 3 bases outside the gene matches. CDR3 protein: CASSQTSGDYEQYF. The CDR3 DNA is TGCGCCAGCAGCCAGACTAGCGGGGACTACGAGCAGTACTTC.

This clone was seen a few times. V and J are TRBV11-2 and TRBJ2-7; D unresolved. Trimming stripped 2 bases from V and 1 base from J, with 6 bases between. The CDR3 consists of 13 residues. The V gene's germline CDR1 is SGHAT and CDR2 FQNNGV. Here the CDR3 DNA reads TGTGCCAGCAGCTTACTACGGTCCTACGAGCAGTACTTC. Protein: CASSLLRSYEQYF.

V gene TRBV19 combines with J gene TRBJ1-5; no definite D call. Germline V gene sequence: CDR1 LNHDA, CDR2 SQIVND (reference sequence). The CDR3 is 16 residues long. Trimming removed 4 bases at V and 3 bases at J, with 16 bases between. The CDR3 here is CASSTHAQRLNQPQHF. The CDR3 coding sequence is TGTGCCAGTAGTACGCACGCACAGCGGCTCAATCAGCCCCAGCATTTT. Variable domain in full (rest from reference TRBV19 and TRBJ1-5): DGGITQSPKYLFRKEGQNVTLSCEQNLNHDAMYWYRQDPGQGLRLIYYSQIVNDFQKGDIAEGYSVSREKKESFPLTVTSAQKNPTAFYLCASSTHAQRLNQPQHFGDGTRLSIL.

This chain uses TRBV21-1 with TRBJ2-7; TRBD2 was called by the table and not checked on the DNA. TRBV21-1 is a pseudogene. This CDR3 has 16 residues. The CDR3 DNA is TGTGCCAGCAGCAAAGTGGGAGTGATCGGCTCCTACGAGCAGTACTTC. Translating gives CASSKVGVIGSYEQYF.

CDR3 protein: CASSPGPRGGSPLHF. In DNA form, the CDR3 reads TGTGCCAGCAGCCCGGGACCGAGAGGGGGTTCACCCCTCCACTTT. The chain has TRBV6-5 and TRBJ1-6; the D gene is possibly TRBD1 (6 bases). There are 15 residues in the CDR3. V lost 6 bases and J lost 9, with 18 bases in between. In germline, CDR1 is MNHEY, CDR2 SVGAGI.

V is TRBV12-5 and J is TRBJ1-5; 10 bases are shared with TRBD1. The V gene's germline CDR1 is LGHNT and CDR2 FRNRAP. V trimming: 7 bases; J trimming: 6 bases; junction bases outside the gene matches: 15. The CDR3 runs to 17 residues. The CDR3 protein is CASVGTTDRGTGQPQHF. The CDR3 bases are TGTGCTAGTGTTGGCACTACGGACAGGGGGACGGGTCAGCCCCAGCATTTT.

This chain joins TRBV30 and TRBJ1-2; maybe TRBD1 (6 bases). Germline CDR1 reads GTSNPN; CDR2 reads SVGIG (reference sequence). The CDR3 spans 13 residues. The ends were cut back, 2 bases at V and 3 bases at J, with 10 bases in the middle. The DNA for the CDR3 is TGTGCCTGGAGTTCCGGACAGTACTATGGCTACACCTTC. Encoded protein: CAWSSGQYYGYTF.

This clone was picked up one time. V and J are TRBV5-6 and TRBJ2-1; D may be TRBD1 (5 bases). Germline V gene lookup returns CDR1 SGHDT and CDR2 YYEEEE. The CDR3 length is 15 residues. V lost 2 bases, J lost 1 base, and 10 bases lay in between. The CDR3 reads CASSFRQISYNEQFF. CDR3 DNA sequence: TGTGCCAGCAGCTTCCGACAGATTTCCTACAATGAGCAGTTCTTC.

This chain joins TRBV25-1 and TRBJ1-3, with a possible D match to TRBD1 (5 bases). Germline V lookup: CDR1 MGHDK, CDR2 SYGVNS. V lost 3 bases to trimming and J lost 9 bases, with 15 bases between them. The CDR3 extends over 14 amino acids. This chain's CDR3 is CASSELQDFSTIYF. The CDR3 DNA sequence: TGTGCCAGCAGTGAGTTACAGGATTTCAGCACCATATATTTT.